The 24 T cell receptor beta chains below were found in one sample sequenced in a study of Ad26.COV2.S vaccination and SARS-CoV-2 variants. The method was immunoSEQ multiplex PCR; TCRdb's version includes in-frame clones alone and lacks a portion of them. The data contain more than 300,000 clones, 86% of them singletons. Treatment meaning: over 15 received Ad26.COV2.S at low or high dose, single or two shots; about five received placebo; per-sample allocation not given. Sampling happened 63 days after the first vaccine or placebo injection. Specimen: peripheral blood, collected in a trial of Ad26.COV2.S vaccine versus placebo. These receptors were obtained from a person aged 18-60 years who received the Ad26.COV2.S COVID-19 vaccine or a placebo.

This sequence joins TRBV7-8 and TRBJ1-5, with D possibly matching TRBD1 (5 bases). This CDR3 is built from 15 residues. Looked up from germline, CDR1 is SGHVS and CDR2 is FQNEAQ. Trimming removed 5 bases at V and 0 bases at J, with 11 bases between. The CDR3 sequence is CASSRRDVSNQPQHF. In DNA form, the CDR3 reads TGTGCCAGCAGCCGCCGGGACGTTAGCAATCAGCCCCAGCATTTT.

The gene calls are TRBV5-1 and TRBJ1-2; D gene ambiguous. Trimming removed 0 bases at V and 10 bases at J, with 13 bases between. Germline CDR1 is SGHRS and CDR2 is YFSETQ. This CDR3 has 13 residues. The CDR3 protein is CASSLAGRSLYTF. DNA of the CDR3: TGCGCCAGCAGCTTGGCGGGCAGGTCCCTCTACACCTTC. Using reference TRBV5-1 and TRBJ1-2 for the parts outside the CDR3, the full variable domain is KAGVTQTPRYLIKTRGQQVTLSCSPISGHRSVSWYQQTPGQGLQFLFEYFSETQRNKGNFPGRFSGRQFSNSRSEMNVSTLELGDSALYLCASSLAGRSLYTFGSGTRLTVV.

The rearrangement joins TRBV4-2 to TRBJ1-4, with unresolved D. The CDR3 sequence is 15 residues long. V was cut by 3 bases and J by 4 bases, with 12 bases left in between. Germline V gene sequence: CDR1 LGHNA, CDR2 YNFKEQ. This chain's CDR3 is CASSQVRRRNEKLFF. For the CDR3, the DNA is TGTGCCAGCAGCCAGGTGAGACGGCGTAATGAAAAACTGTTTTTT.

This chain links TRBV27 with TRBJ1-5, with D perhaps matching TRBD1 (5 bases). Trimming took 3 bases from V and 6 from J, leaving 21 bases between them. This CDR3 region has 17 residues. CDR1 is MNHEY, CDR2 SMNVEV, per germline (reference sequence). Here the CDR3 DNA reads TGTGCCAGCAGTTTTGCGAGGAGGGGAGGGTTGAGTCAGCCCCAGCATTTT. This sequence encodes CASSFARRGGLSQPQHF.

This chain uses TRBV6-5 with TRBJ2-1; unclear D gene. CDR1 is MNHEY, CDR2 SVGAGI, per germline. The V end was cut by 4 bases, the J end by 2 bases, with 15 bases between. The CDR3 runs 16 residues. The CDR3 protein is CASSFRVQPPYNEQFF. As DNA, the CDR3 is TGTGCCAGCAGTTTTAGAGTCCAACCCCCCTACAATGAGCAGTTCTTC.

The rearrangement joins TRBV7-3 to TRBJ1-5; D gene ambiguous. The CDR3 covers 13 residues. Germline CDR1 is SGHTA and CDR2 is FQGTGA. The V gene lost 2 bases and the J gene lost 6 bases, with 8 bases spanning the gap. The CDR3 DNA follows: TGTGCCAGCAGCTTAGGTGTAGGTCAGCCCCAGCATTTT. It encodes CASSLGVGQPQHF.

This chain links TRBV5-1 with TRBJ1-1; D gene unclear. Germline assignment: CDR1 SGHRS and CDR2 YFSETQ. The CDR3 runs to 14 residues. V lost 4 bases and J lost 4, with 14 bases in between. The CDR3 is CASSLTARATEAFF. In DNA, the CDR3 is TGCGCCAGCAGCCTCACCGCCCGGGCCACTGAAGCTTTCTTT.

This CDR3 reads CAISESPPYDTGELFF. CDR3 nucleotide sequence: TGTGCCATCAGTGAGTCCCCTCCCTATGACACCGGGGAGCTGTTTTTT. The V call is TRBV10-3, the J call TRBJ2-2; D uncertain. The CDR3 length is 16 residues. Germline values: CDR1 ENHRY, CDR2 SYGVKD. V shed 0 bases and J shed 3 bases, with 11 bases lying between them.

This chain joins TRBV5-1 and TRBJ2-1; 15 nucleotides align to TRBD2. CDR3 length equals 17 residues. V was pared by 4 bases and J by 6 bases, with 8 bases of the junction left unmatched. Per the germline V gene, CDR1 is SGHRS and CDR2 is YFSETQ. The CDR3 spells CASSPGTSGGTFNEQFF. The CDR3, as DNA: TGCGCCAGCAGCCCAGGGACTAGCGGGGGGACATTCAATGAGCAGTTCTTC.

This chain joins TRBV4-1 and TRBJ2-5; TRBD1 agrees at 7 bases. With V trimmed by 5 bases and J by 6 bases, 6 bases remained unmatched. This CDR3 is 13 amino acids long. Germline V gives CDR1 MGHRA, CDR2 YSYEKL. The CDR3, as DNA: TGCGCCAGCAGCGCAGGGACAGAAAAGACCCAGTACTTC. It specifies CASSAGTEKTQYF.

The V gene is TRBV30, the J gene TRBJ2-2, with D perhaps TRBD2 (6 bases). With 4 bases removed from V and 5 bases from J, the gap between germline ends came to 14 bases. CDR1 is GTSNPN and CDR2 is SVGIG in the germline V gene (reference sequence). The CDR3 sequence is 14 residues long. The CDR3 here is CAWMGGEGTGELFF. In nucleotides, the CDR3 is TGTGCCTGGATGGGGGGAGAGGGAACCGGGGAGCTGTTTTTT.

This chain uses TRBV7-9 with TRBJ2-1; D perhaps matches TRBD1 (6 bases). The CDR3 has 13 residues. V was pared by 1 base and J by 9 bases, with 10 bases between. CDR1 is SEHNR, CDR2 FQNEAQ, per germline (reference sequence). The CDR3 DNA follows: TGTGCCAGCAGCTTAGGAGGACAGCCTGAGCAGTTCTTC. This codes for CASSLGGQPEQFF.

The chain carries TRBV5-4 and TRBJ1-1, with 9 bases fitting TRBD1. The junction had 13 bases not matched to a gene; V was cut back by 4 bases and J by 6 bases. Per germline, CDR1 SGHNT and CDR2 YYREEE (reference sequence). There are 16 residues in the CDR3. CDR3 protein: CASSPPLTGGKAEAFF. The CDR3 DNA reads TGTGCCAGCAGCCCACCCTTGACAGGGGGAAAGGCTGAAGCTTTCTTT.

The chain carries TRBV5-6 and TRBJ2-7, with 12 bases aligning to TRBD1. Trimming took 3 bases from V and 6 from J; bases not matched to a gene: 4. The CDR3 contains 14 residues. CDR1 and CDR2 (germline): SGHDT, YYEEEE. CDR3 in DNA: TGTGCCAGCAGCTACCGGGACAGGGGGCCCGAGCAGTACTTC. Translating it yields CASSYRDRGPEQYF.

The genes are TRBV28 and TRBJ2-5, with D perhaps assigned TRBD1 or TRBD2 (6 bases each). Trimming took off 10 bases at V and 5 bases at J, with 14 bases between the two ends. The CDR3 is 12 amino acids. Germline V gene data show CDR1 as MDHEN and CDR2 as SYDVKM. The CDR3 nucleotides are TGTGCCATATTGGGGGGCGGGGAGACCCAGTACTTC. Amino acid sequence: CAILGGGETQYF.

This chain connects TRBV6-6 to TRBJ2-7; TRBD2 matches 7 bases. Germline V CDR1 and CDR2: MNHNY, SVGAGI (reference sequence). This CDR3 is 14 amino acids long. V shed 0 bases and J 5 bases; nucleotides not matched to a gene: 4. The CDR3 region has the DNA TGTGCCAGCAGTTACTCCGCGGGAGTCGACGAGCAGTACTTC. It is translated as CASSYSAGVDEQYF.

The chain is built from TRBV13 and TRBJ1-4, with 9 bases lining up with TRBD1. V shed 8 bases, J shed 7 bases, and the junction held 14 bases outside the gene matches. Germline loops: CDR1 PRHDT, CDR2 FYEKMQ (reference sequence). CDR3 length equals 16 residues. Written as DNA, the CDR3 is TGTGCCAGCTCTTCCAACAGGGGGCGACGAACTGAAAAACTGTTTTTT. As protein: CASSSNRGRRTEKLFF.

This clone was seen a handful of times. The CDR3 sequence is CASSVGTSAQETQYF. In DNA, the CDR3 is TGTGCCAGCAGCGTAGGGACTAGCGCCCAAGAGACCCAGTACTTC. This chain uses TRBV9 with TRBJ2-5; the match to TRBD2 covers 9 bases. The CDR3 contains 15 residues. Trimming took 0 bases from V and 1 from J; bases not matched to a gene: 1. Per germline, CDR1 SGDLS and CDR2 YYNGEE.

The chain employs TRBV5-1 and TRBJ1-1; a possible D gene is TRBD1 (5 bases). The V end was cut by 0 bases, the J end by 1 base, with 7 bases between. The CDR3 extends over 14 amino acids. Germline V gene data show CDR1 as SGHRS and CDR2 as YFSETQ. This chain's CDR3 is CASSLDTGNTEAFF. Here the CDR3 DNA reads TGCGCCAGCAGCTTGGATACAGGGAACACTGAAGCTTTCTTT. The full variable domain, rest sourced from reference TRBV5-1 and TRBJ1-1, is KAGVTQTPRYLIKTRGQQVTLSCSPISGHRSVSWYQQTPGQGLQFLFEYFSETQRNKGNFPGRFSGRQFSNSRSEMNVSTLELGDSALYLCASSLDTGNTEAFFGQGTRLTVV.

This chain uses TRBV6-7 with TRBJ1-6; D call uncertain. TRBV6-7 is marked as an open reading frame, function uncertain. The ends were cut back, 7 bases at V and 9 bases at J, with 22 bases in the middle. The CDR3 has 16 residues. The CDR3 DNA reads TGTGCCAGCACCTCTTCGGGCCTCGGAGCACTTTCACCCCTCCACTTT. It translates to CASTSSGLGALSPLHF.

The chain joins TRBV9 to TRBJ1-2; D is ambiguous. Germline lookup yields CDR1 SGDLS and CDR2 YYNGEE. This CDR3 spans 15 amino acids. Trimming removed 2 bases from V and 4 bases from J, with 15 bases in between. The CDR3 region has the DNA TGTGCCAGCAGCGTTTGGTCTACCCCAAGCTATGGCTACACCTTC. Its protein is CASSVWSTPSYGYTF.

The chain joins TRBV18 to TRBJ1-6, with a possible D match to TRBD1 (6 bases). V was clipped by 5 bases and J by 2 bases, with 10 bases between them. The CDR3 loop spans 15 amino acids. Germline values: CDR1 KGHSH, CDR2 LQKENI. CDR3 loop: CASSSQGPYNSPLHF. The CDR3 DNA is TGTGCCAGCTCATCACAGGGCCCCTATAATTCACCCCTCCACTTT.

A single count supports this clone. The V call is TRBV14, the J call TRBJ2-7, with TRBD1 matching over 7 bases. Germline values: CDR1 SGHDN, CDR2 FVKESK. Trimming took 1 base from V and 2 from J; bases not matched to a gene: 5. There are 15 residues in the CDR3. This chain's CDR3 is CASSQVWDSTYEQYF. For the CDR3, the DNA is TGTGCCAGCAGCCAAGTTTGGGACAGCACCTACGAGCAGTACTTC.

The rearrangement joins TRBV2 to TRBJ2-1; D is perhaps TRBD2 (5 bases). Trimming took 4 bases from V and 6 from J, leaving 13 bases between them. CDR3 length equals 14 residues. CDR1 SNHLY and CDR2 FYNNEI come from the germline V gene. The CDR3 loop reads CASSVREGGNEQFF. CDR3 DNA sequence: TGTGCCAGCAGTGTCCGGGAAGGCGGCAATGAGCAGTTCTTC.